One sample yielded the 29 T cell receptor beta chains listed below, sequenced in a study of blood T cell repertoires in COVID-19. Sequencing used immunoSEQ multiplex PCR; TCRdb keeps in-frame clones, though not all of them. This table has about 140,000 clones, approximately 80% appearing once. Sequencing used peripheral blood. Receptor source: a woman aged 80 or over with active or convalescent COVID-19.

The rearrangement joins TRBV28 to TRBJ1-5, with 8 bases matching TRBD1. V dropped 5 bases and J dropped 6; count of bases not matched to a gene: 9. Looked up from germline, CDR1 is MDHEN and CDR2 is SYDVKM. This CDR3 is built from 15 residues. The CDR3: CASSEGDRPGQPQHF. CDR3 nucleotide sequence: TGTGCCAGCAGTGAGGGGGACAGGCCGGGTCAGCCCCAGCATTTT.

V and J are TRBV5-4 and TRBJ1-2; a weak D match, TRBD1 (6 bases). Germline V gives CDR1 SGHNT, CDR2 YYREEE (reference sequence). This CDR3 contains 13 residues. The V end was cut by 3 bases, the J end by 9 bases, with 15 bases between. CDR3 protein: CASSSGDRPSYTF. CDR3 nucleotide sequence: TGTGCCAGCAGCTCAGGTGACAGGCCGAGCTACACCTTC.

The chain employs TRBV4-2 and TRBJ1-2, with D maybe TRBD1 (6 bases). The CDR3 runs 17 residues. CDR1 is LGHNA and CDR2 is YNFKEQ in the germline V gene. Trimming left V 0 bases short and J 4 bases short, with 18 bases between. The CDR3 bases are TGTGCCAGCAGCCAAGACGAAGGGGGGGCCCAAACCTATGGCTACACCTTC. Translated, it gives CASSQDEGGAQTYGYTF.

The chain recombines TRBV12-3 or TRBV12-4 with TRBJ1-2; 7 bases map to TRBD1. This CDR3 region has 13 residues. Trimming cost V 8 bases and J 5 bases; bases outside gene matches: 8. The CDR3 is CASSTGQPYGYTF. CDR3 DNA: TGTGCCAGCTCTACGGGACAGCCTTATGGCTACACCTTC.

The chain uses TRBV27 and TRBJ1-5; TRBD1 matches 7 bases. Germline V gene sequence: CDR1 MNHEY, CDR2 SMNVEV (reference sequence). CDR3 length equals 13 residues. The junction had 3 bases not matched to a gene; V was cut back by 5 bases and J by 5 bases. The chain's CDR3 is CASSDRVHQPQHF. DNA of the CDR3: TGTGCCAGCAGTGACAGGGTCCATCAGCCCCAGCATTTT.

This CDR3 reads CASSVGTGNYGYTF. CDR3 DNA: TGTGCCAGCAGCGTAGGAACAGGAAACTATGGCTACACCTTC. The J gene is TRBJ1-2, the V gene TRBV11-2, with a tentative D call TRBD1 (5 bases). Germline V gene sequence: CDR1 SGHAT, CDR2 FQNNGV. Trimming shortened V by 5 bases and J by 2 bases, and 12 bases separated the two germline ends. There are 14 residues in the CDR3.

This clone was seen more than once but under ten times. This sequence joins TRBV28 and TRBJ1-2; D is possibly TRBD1 (6 bases). This CDR3 is 13 amino acids long. Trimming removed 4 bases at V and 8 bases at J, with 14 bases between. Looked up from germline, CDR1 is MDHEN and CDR2 is SYDVKM. The CDR3 protein is CASSSLGGPGYTF. As DNA, the CDR3 is TGTGCCAGCAGTTCACTTGGGGGCCCGGGCTACACCTTC.

Ten or more counts support this clone. The chain employs TRBV14 and TRBJ1-1; 9 bases are a match to TRBD1. This CDR3 spans 16 amino acids. CDR1 and CDR2 from the germline V gene are SGHDN and FVKESK. Unmatched junction bases numbered 11, after V lost 1 base and J lost 8 bases. CDR3: CASSQADRGALSEAFF. CDR3 nucleotides: TGTGCCAGCAGCCAAGCCGACAGGGGGGCCCTAAGCGAAGCTTTCTTT.

This chain connects TRBV7-2 to TRBJ1-2; 9 positions match TRBD1. With 3 bases clipped from V and 5 bases from J, the junction kept 7 bases outside the gene matches. Germline V gives CDR1 SGHTA, CDR2 FQGNSA. The CDR3 covers 15 residues. In DNA, the CDR3 is TGTGCCAGCAGCTTTGAGCGGACAGGGGAATATGGCTACACCTTC. Its translation is CASSFERTGEYGYTF. The complete variable domain, with remaining parts taken from reference TRBV7-2 and TRBJ1-2, reads GAGVSQSPSNKVTEKGKDVELRCDPISGHTALYWYRQSLGQGLEFLIYFQGNSAPDKSGLPSDRFSAERTGGSVSTLTIQRTQQEDSAVYLCASSFERTGEYGYTFGSGTRLTVV.

The chain carries TRBV15 and TRBJ1-5, with TRBD1 identical over 7 bases. In germline, CDR1 is LNHNV, CDR2 YYDKDF (reference sequence). Unmatched junction bases numbered 4, after V lost 5 bases and J lost 0 bases. This CDR3 spans 15 amino acids. The CDR3 DNA reads as TGTGCCACCAGCTCGGACAGGAATAGCAATCAGCCCCAGCATTTT. This sequence encodes CATSSDRNSNQPQHF. The full variable domain, its missing parts supplied by reference TRBV15 and TRBJ1-5, is DAMVIQNPRYQVTQFGKPVTLSCSQTLNHNVMYWYQQKSSQAPKLLFHYYDKDFNNEADTPDNFQSRRPNTSFCFLDIRSPGLGDTAMYLCATSSDRNSNQPQHFGDGTRLSIL.

As DNA, the CDR3 is TGTGCCTGGAGTGTAGGGGCCAGGGGGCCTTACGAGCAGTACTTC. Translating gives CAWSVGARGPYEQYF. The chain employs TRBV30 and TRBJ2-7, with TRBD1 matching 8 bases. CDR3 length: 15 amino acids. Germline V gene lookup returns CDR1 GTSNPN and CDR2 SVGIG (reference sequence). V shed 0 bases, J shed 4 bases, and the junction held 8 bases outside the gene matches.

The rearrangement joins TRBV3-1 (or the pseudogene TRBV3-2) to TRBJ2-5; weak D call: TRBD2 (5 bases). CDR3 size: 12 residues. Germline V lookup: CDR1 LGHDT, CDR2 YNNKEL (reference sequence). Trimming left V 3 bases short and J 4 bases short, with 6 bases between. In DNA form, the CDR3 reads TGTGCCAGCAGCCACCGGGGAGAGACCCAGTACTTC. Amino acid sequence: CASSHRGETQYF.

This rearrangement joins TRBV5-4 to TRBJ2-3; a possible D gene is TRBD2 (6 bases). Trimming took 2 bases from V and 1 from J, leaving 14 bases between them. This CDR3 has 16 amino acids. In germline, CDR1 is SGHNT, CDR2 YYREEE (reference sequence). CDR3 nucleotides: TGTGCCAGCAGCTTACCCGGGAGCCCTCGCACAGATACGCAGTATTTT. Encoded protein: CASSLPGSPRTDTQYF.

This sequence joins TRBV6-5 and TRBJ2-7; TRBD1 matches at 9 bases. With 8 bases clipped from V and 7 bases from J, the junction kept 15 bases outside the gene matches. CDR3 length: 15 amino acids. Germline CDR1 and CDR2: MNHEY and SVGAGI. The DNA of the CDR3 is TGTGCCAGCGCCGCGACGGGACAGGGCCATTTGGAGCAGTACTTC. Protein: CASAATGQGHLEQYF.

V gene TRBV2 combines with J gene TRBJ2-5, with D uncertain. The CDR3 runs to 12 residues. Germline lookup yields CDR1 SNHLY and CDR2 FYNNEI. V was pared by 6 bases and J by 5 bases, with 10 bases between. The CDR3 nucleotides are TGTGCCAGCAGAGATCTCCGGGAGACCCAGTACTTC. Its protein product is CASRDLRETQYF.

This clone is a singleton in its sample. J is TRBJ2-7 and V is TRBV6-4; 7 bases agree with TRBD1. Germline loops: CDR1 MRHNA, CDR2 SNTAGT. The CDR3 totals 14 residues. Losses at the gene ends were 6 bases for V and 0 bases for J; bases not matched to a gene: 5. In DNA form, the CDR3 reads TGTGCCAGCAGGGACAGGAGTTACTCCTACGAGCAGTACTTC. Encoded protein: CASRDRSYSYEQYF.

This clone was seen a few times. The genes are TRBV4-3 and TRBJ2-6, with a possible D match to TRBD1 (5 bases). V was pared by 0 bases and J by 0 bases, with 6 bases between. Per germline, CDR1 LGHNA and CDR2 YSLEER. The CDR3 has 16 residues. In nucleotides, the CDR3 is TGCGCCAGCAGCCAAGAAAGGGGCTCTGGGGCCAACGTCCTGACTTTC. As protein: CASSQERGSGANVLTF.

V is TRBV27 and J is TRBJ2-7; 8 bases agree with TRBD1. J lost 7 bases, V lost 0 bases, and 2 bases had no gene match. There are 13 residues in the CDR3. Germline lookup yields CDR1 MNHEY and CDR2 SMNVEV (reference sequence). The CDR3 nucleotides are TGTGCCAGCAGTTTATCGGACAGGGTGGAGCAGTACTTC. Translation gives CASSLSDRVEQYF.

This clone showed up just a few times. The V gene is TRBV28, the J gene TRBJ2-7, with TRBD2 matching 12 bases. Germline CDR1 MDHEN, CDR2 SYDVKM. This CDR3 is built from 16 residues. The J segment lost 7 bases and the V segment lost 6 bases, leaving 13 bases of the junction unmatched. The CDR3: CASSPLTSGGIWEQYF. CDR3 DNA: TGTGCCAGCAGCCCCCTGACTAGCGGGGGTATATGGGAGCAGTACTTC.

To note about this clone: Since a much larger clone is just one base distant, this may be a read error. The chain employs TRBV6-5 and TRBJ1-2; 10 positions agree with TRBD1. The CDR3 is 14 amino acids. CDR1 and CDR2 from the germline V gene are MNHEY and SVGAGI. J was trimmed by 2 bases and V by 6 bases; bases with no gene match: 3. In DNA form, the CDR3 reads TGTGCCAGCAGCGAGGGACAGGGGAACTATGGCTACACCTTC. This translates into CASSEGQGNYGYTF.

This clone was counted only a few times. One end of the junction fails to match germline, which may point to a read error. The J gene is TRBJ2-2, the V gene TRBV7-7, with 11 bases that match TRBD1. In germline, CDR1 is SSHAT, CDR2 FNYEAQ (reference sequence). The CDR3 is made up of 16 amino acids. The CDR3 coding sequence is TGTGCTAGCAGCCAGGACAGGGGGCGCGACACCGGGGAGCTGTTTTTT. This gives the protein CASSQDRGRDTGELFF.

The genes are TRBV28 and TRBJ2-1; 9 bases are a match to TRBD1. This CDR3 contains 15 residues. Germline values: CDR1 MDHEN, CDR2 SYDVKM. Trimming removed 5 bases from V and 8 bases from J; junction bases left unmatched: 10. Here the CDR3 DNA reads TGTGCCAGCAGTCAGGGACAGGGTGTTTTCGATGAGCAGTTCTTC. Protein: CASSQGQGVFDEQFF.

The V gene is TRBV20-1, the J gene TRBJ2-7; TRBD2 is a possible D gene (6 bases). The CDR3 spans 11 residues. Germline V gene sequence: CDR1 DFQATT, CDR2 SNEGSKA (reference sequence). V was pared by 6 bases and J by 11 bases, with 17 bases between. The CDR3 DNA sequence: TGCAGTGCAAGGGACTTACCAGTGGAGTACTTC. It specifies CSARDLPVEYF.

V is TRBV7-3 and J is TRBJ2-5; 9 bases map to TRBD1. This CDR3 contains 13 residues. The V gene end was trimmed by 4 bases and the J gene end by 3 bases; junction bases not matched to a gene: 0. Per the germline V gene, CDR1 is SGHTA and CDR2 is FQGTGA. The CDR3 spells CASSWTGEETQYF. The CDR3 bases are TGTGCCAGCAGCTGGACAGGGGAAGAGACCCAGTACTTC.

This clone was found once. This rearrangement joins TRBV2 to TRBJ1-3; D is undetermined. The germline V and J ends were trimmed by 2 bases and 2 bases, with 19 bases remaining between them. Germline V CDR1 and CDR2: SNHLY, FYNNEI. This CDR3 comprises 18 residues. The CDR3 region is CASSEYGSLTRAGNTIYF. The CDR3 nucleotides are TGTGCCAGCAGTGAATACGGGTCTCTCACTCGGGCTGGAAACACCATATATTTT.

V is TRBV5-4 and J is TRBJ2-1, with 7 positions matching TRBD2. There are 15 residues in the CDR3. V shed 2 bases and J 4 bases; nucleotides not matched to a gene: 6. CDR1 is SGHNT and CDR2 is YYREEE in the germline V gene (reference sequence). The CDR3 DNA reads TGTGCCAGCAGCTTAGGACTAGGCGAGTACAATGAGCAGTTCTTC. This encodes CASSLGLGEYNEQFF.

The chain has TRBV19 and TRBJ1-1; 10 positions agree with TRBD1. The CDR3 totals 17 residues. The trim removed 5 bases at V and 6 bases at J, leaving 15 bases unmatched. The V gene's germline CDR1 is LNHDA and CDR2 SQIVND (reference sequence). The CDR3 DNA sequence: TGTGCCAGTAGTCGCCGAAACCCTCGGGACAGGGGACCTGAAGCTTTCTTT. Protein sequence: CASSRRNPRDRGPEAFF.

The sample holds one count of this clone. V is TRBV28 and J is TRBJ1-5, with a weak D call TRBD1 (5 bases). The V end was cut by 9 bases, the J end by 7 bases, with 22 bases between. This CDR3 has 15 residues. Germline CDR1 MDHEN, CDR2 SYDVKM. CDR3 nucleotides: TGTGCCAGTTTAGTAGCGGGTGATTGGGGGCAGCCCCAGCATTTT. It codes for CASLVAGDWGQPQHF.

This clone has a single count. The chain links TRBV7-5 to TRBJ2-2; the table's D call of TRBD1 was not tested on the DNA. TRBV7-5 is a listed pseudogene. This CDR3 is 16 amino acids long. This CDR3 reads CVRSLAAGSNTGELFF. The CDR3 DNA is TGTGTCAGAAGCTTAGCGGCAGGATCGAACACCGGGGAGCTGTTTTTT.